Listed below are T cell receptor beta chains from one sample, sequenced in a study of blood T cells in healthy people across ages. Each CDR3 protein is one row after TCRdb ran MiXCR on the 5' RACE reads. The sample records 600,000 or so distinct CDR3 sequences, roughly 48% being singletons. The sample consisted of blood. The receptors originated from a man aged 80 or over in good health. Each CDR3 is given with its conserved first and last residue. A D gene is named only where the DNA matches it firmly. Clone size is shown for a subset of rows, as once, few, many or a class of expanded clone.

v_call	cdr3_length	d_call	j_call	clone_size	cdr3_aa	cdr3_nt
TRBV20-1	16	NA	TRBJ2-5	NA	CSARGDLTGTSETQYF	TGCAGTGCTAGAGGGGACTTAACAGGGACTTCCGAGACCCAGTACTTC
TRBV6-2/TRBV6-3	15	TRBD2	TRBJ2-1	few	CASTDGGSFHNEQFF	TGTGCCAGCACGGATGGCGGGAGTTTCCACAATGAGCAGTTCTTC
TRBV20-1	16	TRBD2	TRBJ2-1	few	CSASPPGLAGRNEQFF	TGCAGTGCTAGTCCCCCGGGGCTAGCGGGGCGCAATGAGCAGTTCTTC
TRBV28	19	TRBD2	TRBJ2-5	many	CASSSGLAGESAGQETQYF	TGTGCCAGCAGTTCTGGACTAGCGGGAGAGAGCGCGGGACAAGAGACCCAGTACTTC
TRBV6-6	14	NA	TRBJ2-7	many	CASSYTPTSYEQYF	TGTGCCAGCAGTTATACACCCACTTCCTACGAGCAGTACTTC
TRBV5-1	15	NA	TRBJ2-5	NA	CASSLPSGWRETQYF	TGCGCCAGCAGCTTGCCGAGCGGGTGGAGGGAGACCCAGTACTTC
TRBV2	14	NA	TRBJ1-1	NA	CASVVETQNTEAFF	TGTGCCAGCGTAGTGGAGACTCAGAACACTGAAGCTTTCTTT
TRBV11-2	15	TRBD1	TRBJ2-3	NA	CASSLLGGFTDTQYF	TGTGCCAGCAGCTTATTAGGGGGCTTCACAGATACGCAGTATTTT
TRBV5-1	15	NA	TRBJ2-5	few	CASSLAGPAGETQYF	TGCGCCAGCAGCTTGGCCGGGCCAGCGGGAGAGACCCAGTACTTC
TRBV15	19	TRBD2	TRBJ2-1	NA	CATSREIGTSGSSYNEQFF	TGTGCCACCAGCAGAGAAATAGGGACTAGCGGGAGCTCCTACAATGAGCAGTTCTTC
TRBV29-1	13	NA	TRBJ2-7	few	CSASIGGVGFQYF	TGCAGCGCCTCCATCGGCGGGGTTGGGTTTCAGTACTTC
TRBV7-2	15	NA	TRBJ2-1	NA	CASSLVAGTHNEQFF	TGTGCCAGCAGCTTAGTAGCTGGGACCCACAATGAGCAGTTCTTC
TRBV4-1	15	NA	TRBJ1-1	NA	CASTPRMREDTEAFF	TGCGCCAGCACCCCAAGGATGAGGGAGGACACTGAAGCTTTCTTT
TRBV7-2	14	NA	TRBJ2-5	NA	CASSLGSAEETQYF	TGTGCCAGCAGCTTAGGCAGCGCGGAAGAGACCCAGTACTTC
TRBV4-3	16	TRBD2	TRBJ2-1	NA	CASSQERTSGNNEQFF	TGCGCCAGCAGCCAAGAGAGGACTAGCGGAAACAATGAGCAGTTCTTC
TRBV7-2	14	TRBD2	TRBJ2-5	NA	CASSRGGSGQTQYF	TGTGCCAGCAGCCGGGGCGGGAGTGGACAGACCCAGTACTTC
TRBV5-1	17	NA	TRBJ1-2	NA	CASSLGHGATDPDGYTF	TGCGCCAGCAGCTTGGGGCACGGGGCGACAGATCCAGATGGCTACACCTTC
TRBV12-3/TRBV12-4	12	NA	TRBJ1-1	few	CASSPPGREAFF	TGTGCCAGCAGTCCCCCCGGGAGAGAAGCTTTCTTT
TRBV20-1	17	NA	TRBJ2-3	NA	CSARDRRAGRSTDTQYF	TGCAGTGCTAGAGATCGGAGGGCAGGGCGTAGCACAGATACGCAGTATTTT
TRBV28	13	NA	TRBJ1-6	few	CASTKRENSPLHF	TGTGCCAGCACGAAGAGGGAAAATTCACCCCTCCACTTT
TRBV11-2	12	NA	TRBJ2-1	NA	CASSPPFNEQFF	TGTGCCAGCAGCCCCCCCTTCAATGAGCAGTTCTTC
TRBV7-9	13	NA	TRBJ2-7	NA	CASSKPQASEQYF	TGTGCCAGCAGCAAACCCCAAGCTTCCGAGCAGTACTTC
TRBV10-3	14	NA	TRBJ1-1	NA	CAITQPGMNTEAFF	TGTGCCATCACCCAACCCGGGATGAACACTGAAGCTTTCTTT
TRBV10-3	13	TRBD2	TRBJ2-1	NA	CAITSGSCNEQFF	TGTGCCATCACTAGCGGGAGTTGCAATGAGCAGTTCTTC
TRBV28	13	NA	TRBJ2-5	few	CASSLSGTGTQYF	TGTGCCAGCAGTTTATCCGGGACCGGGACCCAGTACTTC
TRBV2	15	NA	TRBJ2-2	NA	CASSELDVATGELFF	TGTGCCAGCAGTGAATTGGACGTGGCCACCGGGGAGCTGTTTTTT
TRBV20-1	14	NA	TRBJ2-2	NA	CSARPGTDTGELFF	TGCAGTGCTAGACCCGGGACCGATACCGGGGAGCTGTTTTTT
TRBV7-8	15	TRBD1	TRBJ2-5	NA	CASSRPGQGYNEQYF	TGTGCCAGCAGCCGGCCGGGACAGGGGTACAATGAGCAGTACTTC
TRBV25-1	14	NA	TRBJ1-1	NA	CASSEYPLGTEAFF	TGTGCCAGCAGTGAATATCCCCTAGGTACTGAAGCTTTCTTT
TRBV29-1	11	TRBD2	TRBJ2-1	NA	CSVEVREVYFF	TGCAGCGTTGAGGTACGGGAGGTTTACTTCTTC
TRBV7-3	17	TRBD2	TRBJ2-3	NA	CASSPGQQAGWADTQYF	TGTGCCAGCAGCCCGGGGCAGCAAGCGGGATGGGCAGATACGCAGTATTTT
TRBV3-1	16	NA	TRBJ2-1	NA	CASSQVIAGPQETQFF	TGTGCCAGCAGCCAAGTGATCGCCGGACCCCAAGAGACCCAGTTCTTC
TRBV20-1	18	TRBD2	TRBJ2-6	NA	CSARDVTSATSGANVLTF	TGCAGTGCTAGAGATGTAACTAGCGCGACTTCTGGGGCCAACGTCCTGACTTTC
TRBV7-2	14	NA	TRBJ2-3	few	CASSSVRPPDTQYF	TGTGCCAGCAGCTCAGTACGGCCGCCGGATACGCAGTATTTT
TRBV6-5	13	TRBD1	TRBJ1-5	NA	CVSSPDRNQPQHF	TGTGTCAGCAGTCCGGACAGGAATCAGCCCCAGCATTTT
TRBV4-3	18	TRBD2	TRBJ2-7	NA	CASSQDVPLSGGAYEQYF	TGCGCCAGCAGCCAAGATGTCCCCCTTAGCGGGGGGGCCTACGAGCAGTACTTC
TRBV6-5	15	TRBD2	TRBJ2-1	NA	CASSTSGRFINEQFF	TGTGCCAGCAGTACTAGCGGGAGGTTTATCAATGAGCAGTTCTTC
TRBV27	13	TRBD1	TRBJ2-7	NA	CASTTGGLHEQYF	TGTGCCAGCACGACAGGGGGCTTACACGAGCAGTACTTC
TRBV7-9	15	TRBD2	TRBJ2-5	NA	CASSLLAGEQETQYF	TGTGCCAGCAGCTTACTAGCGGGGGAACAAGAGACCCAGTACTTC
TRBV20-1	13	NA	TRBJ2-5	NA	CSAWDWDQETQYF	TGCAGTGCTTGGGACTGGGACCAAGAGACCCAGTACTTC
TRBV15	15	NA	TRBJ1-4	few	CATSRGGTVGEKLFF	TGTGCCACCAGCAGAGGAGGGACGGTTGGGGAAAAACTGTTTTTT